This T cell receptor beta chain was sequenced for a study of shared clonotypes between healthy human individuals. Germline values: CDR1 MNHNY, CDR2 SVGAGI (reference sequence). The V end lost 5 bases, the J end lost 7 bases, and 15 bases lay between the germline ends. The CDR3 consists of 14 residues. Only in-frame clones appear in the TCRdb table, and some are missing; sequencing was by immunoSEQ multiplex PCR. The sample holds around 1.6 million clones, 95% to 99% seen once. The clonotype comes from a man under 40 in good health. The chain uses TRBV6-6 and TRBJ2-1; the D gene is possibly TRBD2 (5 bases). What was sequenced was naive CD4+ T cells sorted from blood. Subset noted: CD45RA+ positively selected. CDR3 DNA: TGTGCCAGCAGTACGTTTTCCGAGGGAAATGAGCAGTTCTTC. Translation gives CASSTFSEGNEQFF.